This entry is about one TCR beta chain. The sample belongs to a study of blood T cell repertoires in COVID-19. About the study: Whether acute or convalescent, the COVID-19 samples came from the United States, Italy and Spain. The cDNA or gDNA used as material had been derived from T cells, B-cell-depleted T cells, or PBMCs.

Original processing methods: Estimates of nucleated cell counts were drawn from the amplification of reference gene primers. Profiled with immunoSEQ multiplex PCR; TCRdb holds only in-frame clones, not every one. The V and J calls and clone size come from that table; D and trimming were worked out from the DNA. The sample consists of fewer than 250,000 clones, roughly four fifths of them appearing once. The sample taken for sequencing was peripheral blood. The source is a woman aged 50 to 65 with acute or convalescent COVID-19.

CDR3 residues: CASSLGAGVHPYEQYF. The CDR3 bases are TGTGCCAGCAGCTTGGGAGCGGGGGTACACCCCTACGAGCAGTACTTC. V usage is TRBV5-6 and J usage is TRBJ2-5; 8 bases map to TRBD2. With the DNA end fitting TRBJ2-7 better, the J assignment may be wrong. The CDR3 covers 16 residues. Germline CDR1 SGHDT, CDR2 YYEEEE.